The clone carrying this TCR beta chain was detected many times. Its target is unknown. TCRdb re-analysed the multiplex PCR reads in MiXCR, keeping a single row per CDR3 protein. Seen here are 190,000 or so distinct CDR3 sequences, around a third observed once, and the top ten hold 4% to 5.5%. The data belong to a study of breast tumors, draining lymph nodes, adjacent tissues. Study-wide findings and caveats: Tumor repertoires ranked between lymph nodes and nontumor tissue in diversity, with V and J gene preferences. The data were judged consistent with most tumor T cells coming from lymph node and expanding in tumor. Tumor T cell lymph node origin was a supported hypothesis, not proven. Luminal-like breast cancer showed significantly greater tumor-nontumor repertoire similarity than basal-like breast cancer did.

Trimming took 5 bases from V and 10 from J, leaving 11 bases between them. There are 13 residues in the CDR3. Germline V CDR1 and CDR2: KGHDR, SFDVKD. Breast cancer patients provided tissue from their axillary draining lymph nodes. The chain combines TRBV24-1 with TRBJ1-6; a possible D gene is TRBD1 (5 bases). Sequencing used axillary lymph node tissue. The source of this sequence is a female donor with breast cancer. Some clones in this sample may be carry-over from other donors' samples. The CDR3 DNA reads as TGTGCCACCAGTGCAGGGATAAGATCACCCCTCCACTTT. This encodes CATSAGIRSPLHF.